Listed here is a single TCR beta chain. This sample was taken from a study of blood T cell repertoires in COVID-19. Across the whole study: Sites across the United States, Italy and Spain contributed samples from acute and convalescent COVID-19. PBMCs, B-cell-depleted T cells, or T cells provided the cDNA or gDNA that made up the material.

In the original analysis: Estimation of nucleated cell counts relied on the amplification of reference gene primers. Libraries were prepared by immunoSEQ multiplex PCR; TCRdb keeps only in-frame clonotypes and omits some of them. V, J and clone size are those of that table, while D and trimming were read from the DNA. The sample yields 190,000 or so clones, 70% to 90% seen once. V trimming: 3 bases; J trimming: 0 bases; junction bases outside the gene matches: 6. The CDR3 is 18 amino acids. From germline, CDR1 is LGHNA and CDR2 YNFKEQ. Input material: peripheral blood. J is TRBJ2-1 and V is TRBV4-2, with 12 bases matching TRBD2. This receptor was identified in a man aged 40-50 years with active or convalescent COVID-19. The CDR3, as DNA: TGTGCCAGCAGCCAGGGTCTAGCGGGGGGGCCCTCCTACAATGAGCAGTTCTTC. Translated, it gives CASSQGLAGGPSYNEQFF.